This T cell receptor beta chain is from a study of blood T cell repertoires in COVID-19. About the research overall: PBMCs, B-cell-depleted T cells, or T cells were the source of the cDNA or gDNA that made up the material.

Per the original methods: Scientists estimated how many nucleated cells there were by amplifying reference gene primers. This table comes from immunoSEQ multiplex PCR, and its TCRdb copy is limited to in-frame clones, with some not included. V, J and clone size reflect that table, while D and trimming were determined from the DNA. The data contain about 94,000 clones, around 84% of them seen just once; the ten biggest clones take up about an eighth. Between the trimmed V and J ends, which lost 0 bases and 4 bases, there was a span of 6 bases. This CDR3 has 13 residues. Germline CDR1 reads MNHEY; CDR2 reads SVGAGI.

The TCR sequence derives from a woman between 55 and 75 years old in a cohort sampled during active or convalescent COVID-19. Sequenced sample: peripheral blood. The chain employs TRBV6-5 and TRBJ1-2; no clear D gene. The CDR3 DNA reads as TGTGCCAGCAGTTACTCGATCAGCTATGGCTACACCTTC. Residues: CASSYSISYGYTF.